This entry concerns a single T cell receptor (beta chain). Its cognate antigen has yet to be identified. The input lacks base qualities; no much larger clone sits a single base away. Patients with a history of autoimmune disease or receiving systemic immunosuppression were excluded from the trial. Peripheral blood for TCR sequencing was collected from all dose cohorts at baseline, on cycle 4 day 1, and on cycle 7 day 1. The samples were taken from a phase I, first-in-human, multicenter, open-label dose-escalation trial of ivuxolimab. The trial enrolled adults with locally advanced or metastatic head and neck squamous cell, hepatocellular, melanoma or renal cell carcinoma. Before TCR sequencing, CD4+ T cells and CD8+ T cells were sorted from peripheral blood as separate populations. To sequence the TCRbeta CDR3 region, genomic DNA was isolated from the sorted cells. TCRbeta CDR3 regions were sequenced using the immunoSEQ Assay. TCRdb's version of the immuneACCESS table is confined to in-frame rearrangements and falls short of the full clone set. An unresolved V gene accounts for under half of the shortfall where checked; the remainder is of unknown origin. The sample yields 65,000 to 90,000 clones; around 85% were counted once. Roughly 6% of the sample is in the top ten clones.

The source of the sample is a study of OX40 agonist ivuxolimab in advanced cancers. Concerning the study at large: Ivuxolimab was a fully human IgG2 agonistic monoclonal antibody targeting the costimulatory receptor OX40 (CD134). Intravenous ivuxolimab was administered to patients every 2 weeks at six dose levels: 0.01, 0.1, 0.3, 1.5, 3 and 10 mg/kg. Of the approximately 54 patients in dose escalation, about 20 had hepatocellular carcinoma, approximately 15 had melanoma, 9 had renal cell carcinoma and 9 had head and neck cancer. In the dose-escalation cohort, 70% to 85% of patients were male, and the mean age was 60 years with a range of 23 to 79. Patients were allowed to have had prior anti-PD-1, anti-PD-L1 or anti-CTLA-4 therapy, and 40% of the dose-escalation patients had previously received checkpoint inhibitors. Three dose-escalation patients achieved partial responses, one with hepatocellular carcinoma and two with cutaneous melanoma. Peripheral TCRbeta sequencing was intended to test whether TCR sequence diversity was altered and clonal T-cell expansion was caused by ivuxolimab. The paper reports the monotherapy dose-escalation portion (N of about 47 patients) of the phase I ivuxolimab trial. The paper as a whole reports these results and caveats: Antigen specificity was not determined for the clonally expanded peripheral T cells. Clonal expansion of both CD4+ and CD8+ blood T cells was observed from baseline to week 6 at doses 0.1 to 3.0 mg/kg. Low levels of normalized T-cell clonal expansion were also shown by some nonresponding patients. In the 0.1-3.0 mg/kg groups, partial responders were among the patients with the lowest normalized peripheral clonal expansion, particularly in CD8+ T cells. On average, CD8+ T cells showed more expanded clones than CD4+ T cells after ivuxolimab.

The germline V gene yields ENHRY for CDR1 and SYGVKD for CDR2. Its CDR3 holds 13 amino acids, cysteine through phenylalanine. Only the CDR3 portion is preserved as DNA: 39 bases, with reading frame beginning at the first base. V trim: 10 bases; J trim: 5 bases; unmatched bases: 8. This sequence uses TRBV10-3 and TRBJ2-7; the junction holds 10 bases that match TRBD1. The sequence came from an adult with an advanced solid tumor such as melanoma, head and neck, liver or kidney cancer. The specimen comprised CD4+ or CD8+ T cells sorted from blood, sampled in a trial of the OX40 agonist ivuxolimab. The CDR3 region has the sequence CASQRDRGDEQYF. The DNA sequence is given as TGTGCCAGCCAAAGGGACAGGGGTGACGAGCAGTACTTC.